These 12 T cell receptor beta chains were sequenced from one sample in a study of control samples from healthy donors and cancer patients. Generated by immunoSEQ multiplex PCR, the TCRdb table keeps only in-frame clones and is missing some. Among 95,000 to 120,000 clones listed, 70% to 85% were seen once. The sequencing sample was made of blood. The receptors derive from a man aged 18-30 years in good health.

This sequence joins TRBV10-3 and TRBJ2-3, with D perhaps matching TRBD1 or TRBD2 (6 bases each). CDR1 is ENHRY, CDR2 SYGVKD, per germline. V shed 0 bases and J shed 0 bases, with 13 bases lying between them. The CDR3 has 17 residues. The CDR3 nucleotides read TGTGCCATCAGTGAGTCGATAGGGGGGATTAGCACAGATACGCAGTATTTT. Translation gives CAISESIGGISTDTQYF.

CDR3 nucleotide sequence: TGCGCCAGCAGTGAGGCTGGCAGTCGTCAAGAGACCCAGTACTTC. The encoded protein is CASSEAGSRQETQYF. This sequence joins TRBV10-2 and TRBJ2-5; D uncertain. CDR3 length: 15 amino acids. V was pared by 2 bases and J by 2 bases, with 12 bases between. In germline, CDR1 is WSHSY, CDR2 SAAADI.

Remarks on this clone: The junction differs from germline at one of its ends, possibly a read error. The V gene is TRBV7-7, the J gene TRBJ2-3, with D uncertain. Germline V gene lookup returns CDR1 SSHAT and CDR2 FNYEAQ (reference sequence). This CDR3 spans 15 amino acids. The CDR3 reads CASSFGSGSGDTQYF. The CDR3 DNA follows: TGTGCTAGCAGCTTCGGAAGTGGGTCAGGAGATACGCAGTATTTT.

This rearrangement joins TRBV5-1 to TRBJ2-5; 14 positions agree with TRBD2. CDR1 and CDR2 (germline): SGHRS, YFSETQ. This CDR3 is 17 amino acids long. The trim removed 0 bases at V and 2 bases at J, leaving 3 bases unmatched. The chain's CDR3 is CASSLGTSGGQQETQYF. The CDR3 DNA reads as TGCGCCAGCAGCTTGGGGACTAGCGGGGGGCAACAAGAGACCCAGTACTTC.

CDR3: CASSQTSGGETQYF. The CDR3 region has the DNA TGTGCCAGCAGCCAAACTAGCGGGGGGGAGACCCAGTACTTC. The chain has TRBV3-1 (or the pseudogene TRBV3-2) and TRBJ2-5, with 12 bases identical to TRBD2. The CDR3 extends over 14 amino acids. Trimming removed 2 bases from V and 5 bases from J; junction bases left unmatched: 0. CDR1 and CDR2 (germline): LGHDT, YNNKEL (reference sequence).

The J gene is TRBJ2-1, the V gene TRBV29-1; no clear D. V was trimmed by 3 bases and J by 10 bases, leaving 10 bases between them. Germline lookup yields CDR1 SQVTM and CDR2 ANQGSEA. The CDR3 runs 11 residues. CDR3 DNA: TGCAGCGTTGATACCAGGCTAGAGCAGTTCTTC. Protein: CSVDTRLEQFF.

The chain joins TRBV4-2 to TRBJ1-2, with a tentative D call TRBD1 (5 bases). In germline, CDR1 is LGHNA, CDR2 YNFKEQ. The CDR3 extends over 14 amino acids. V gave up 1 base and J gave up 4 bases, with 10 bases separating them. Written as DNA, the CDR3 is TGTGCCAGCAGCCAAGGCCTCGGGGGCTATGGCTACACCTTC. Translation gives CASSQGLGGYGYTF.

V and J are TRBV10-3 and TRBJ1-1, with no clear D. The CDR3 loop spans 17 amino acids. CDR1 is ENHRY, CDR2 SYGVKD, per germline. Trimming took off 6 bases at V and 0 bases at J, with 20 bases between the two ends. CDR3 sequence: CAIRKNWVVGMNTEAFF. CDR3 nucleotide sequence: TGTGCCATCAGAAAAAACTGGGTTGTCGGGATGAACACTGAAGCTTTCTTT.

The chain employs TRBV29-1 and TRBJ2-2; D call uncertain. Germline loops: CDR1 SQVTM, CDR2 ANQGSEA. The CDR3 has 13 amino acids. V lost 4 bases to trimming and J lost 3 bases, with 9 bases between them. The CDR3 loop is CSVVRQDTGELFF. The CDR3 DNA reads TGCAGCGTTGTTCGCCAGGACACCGGGGAGCTGTTTTTT.

This clone came up a few times. CDR3 coding DNA: TGTGCCAGCAGTTACGTCGGGGCAACTAATGAAAAACTGTTTTTT. It specifies CASSYVGATNEKLFF. The gene calls are TRBV6-2 or TRBV6-3 and TRBJ1-4; unclear D gene. The V end lost 2 bases, the J end lost 0 bases, and 7 bases lay between the germline ends. The CDR3 sequence is 15 residues long. The germline V gene has CDR1 MNHEY and CDR2 SVGEGT.

The chain combines TRBV6-6 with TRBJ1-5, with D tentatively TRBD1 (6 bases). CDR3 length: 13 residues. Trimming shortened V by 2 bases and J by 6 bases, and 8 bases separated the two germline ends. In germline, CDR1 is MNHNY, CDR2 SVGAGI (reference sequence). In DNA, the CDR3 is TGTGCCAGCAGTTACAGGGGGGGTCAGCCCCAGCATTTT. Translating it yields CASSYRGGQPQHF.

This clone was seen more than once but under ten times. Different DNA sequences within this sample yield the same CDR3. The chain couples TRBV7-9 to TRBJ2-3, with D perhaps assigned TRBD1 or TRBD2 (6 bases each). Germline V gives CDR1 SEHNR, CDR2 FQNEAQ (reference sequence). The CDR3 is made up of 14 amino acids. Trimming removed 5 bases from V and 3 bases from J, with 12 bases in between. The CDR3 sequence is CASSLRGVTDTQYF. CDR3 nucleotide sequence: TGTGCCAGCAGCCTGAGGGGGGTTACAGATACGCAGTATTTT.